This TCR beta chain was retrieved from a study of blood T cell repertoires in COVID-19. Study-wide background: Acute-phase and convalescent COVID-19 samples originated in the United States, Italy and Spain. T cells, B-cell-depleted T cells, or PBMCs provided the cDNA or gDNA that served as material.

Under the authors' procedure: Estimates of nucleated cell counts were drawn from the amplification of reference gene primers. Only in-frame clones appear in the TCRdb table, and some are missing; sequencing was by immunoSEQ multiplex PCR. From that table come the V and J calls and clone size; the DNA was used to work out D and trimming. Of some 150,000 clones in the sample, 86% were seen once. Material: peripheral blood. The clonotype comes from a woman aged 60 to 75 with acute or convalescent COVID-19.

This chain's CDR3 is CASRESRSLTDTQYF. CDR3 bases: TGTGCCAGTAGGGAGAGTCGCTCCCTCACAGATACGCAGTATTTT. The V and J genes are TRBV19 and TRBJ2-3, with D uncertain. Germline CDR1 reads LNHDA; CDR2 reads SQIVND (reference sequence). V was trimmed by 6 bases and J by 2 bases, leaving 15 bases between them. This CDR3 region has 15 residues.